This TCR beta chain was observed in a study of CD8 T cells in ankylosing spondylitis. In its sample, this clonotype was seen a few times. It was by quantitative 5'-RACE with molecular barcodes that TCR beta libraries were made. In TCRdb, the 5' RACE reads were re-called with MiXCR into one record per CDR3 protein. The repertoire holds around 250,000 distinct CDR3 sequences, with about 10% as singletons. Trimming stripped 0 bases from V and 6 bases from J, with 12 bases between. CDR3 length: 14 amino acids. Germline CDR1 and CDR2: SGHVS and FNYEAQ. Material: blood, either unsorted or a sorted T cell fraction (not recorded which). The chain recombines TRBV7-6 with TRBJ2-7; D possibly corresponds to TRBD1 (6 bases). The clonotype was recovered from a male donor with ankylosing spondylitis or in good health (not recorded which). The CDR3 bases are TGTGCCAGCAGCTTAGCGGGGGCCCCGGGCGAGCAGTACTTC. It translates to CASSLAGAPGEQYF.